These T cell receptor beta chains were read from a single sample in a study of T cell responses to AZD1222 COVID-19 vaccine. TCRdb's table, derived via immunoSEQ multiplex PCR, lists solely in-frame clones and lacks some. The sample has around 25,000 clones, roughly 84% seen once. The sequencing here drew on peripheral blood, taken 28 days after the second AZD1222 dose. The receptors were sampled from an adult who received the AZD1222 COVID-19 vaccine. CDR3s include the opening cysteine and the closing phenylalanine or tryptophan. Fields, in order: clone size, V gene, J gene, D gene, CDR3 length, CDR3 protein, CDR3 DNA. D genes are given only for firm matches. Some rows have no size entry. The others give once, few or many, or a class for an expanded clone.

clone_size: .
v_call: TRBV7-2
j_call: TRBJ2-7
d_call: TRBD2
cdr3_length: 15
cdr3_aa: CASSLGTSGSYEQYF
cdr3_nt: TGTGCCAGCAGCTTAGGGACTAGCGGGTCCTACGAGCAGTACTTC

clone_size: .
v_call: TRBV5-6
j_call: TRBJ1-4
d_call: .
cdr3_length: 14
cdr3_aa: CASASVATNEKLFF
cdr3_nt: TGTGCCAGCGCCAGCGTCGCAACTAATGAAAAACTGTTTTTT

clone_size: .
v_call: TRBV7-2
j_call: TRBJ2-7
d_call: .
cdr3_length: 14
cdr3_aa: CASSLARGALEQYF
cdr3_nt: TGTGCCAGCAGCTTAGCTCGGGGAGCCCTCGAGCAGTACTTC

clone_size: .
v_call: TRBV6-1
j_call: TRBJ2-4
d_call: .
cdr3_length: 14
cdr3_aa: CASSEVDLRDIQYF
cdr3_nt: TGTGCCAGCAGCGAAGTGGATCTGAGGGACATTCAGTACTTC

clone_size: .
v_call: TRBV6-1
j_call: TRBJ1-1
d_call: .
cdr3_length: 16
cdr3_aa: CASSEGAGTMNTEAFF
cdr3_nt: TGTGCCAGCAGTGAAGGGGCAGGGACGATGAACACTGAAGCTTTCTTT

clone_size: .
v_call: TRBV5-1
j_call: TRBJ1-2
d_call: .
cdr3_length: 15
cdr3_aa: CASSLESPDFYGYTF
cdr3_nt: TGCGCCAGCAGCTTGGAATCCCCGGATTTTTATGGCTACACCTTC

clone_size: .
v_call: TRBV18
j_call: TRBJ2-7
d_call: .
cdr3_length: 12
cdr3_aa: CASSRQSYEQYF
cdr3_nt: TGTGCCAGCTCCCGACAGTCCTACGAGCAGTACTTC

clone_size: .
v_call: TRBV19
j_call: TRBJ2-5
d_call: .
cdr3_length: 15
cdr3_aa: CASSRAGSYQETQYF
cdr3_nt: TGTGCCAGTTCCAGGGCAGGGTCATACCAAGAGACCCAGTACTTC

clone_size: once
v_call: TRBV5-4
j_call: TRBJ2-3
d_call: TRBD2
cdr3_length: 15
cdr3_aa: CASKTTTSDADTQYF
cdr3_nt: TGTGCCAGCAAAACCACTACTAGCGACGCAGATACGCAGTATTTT

clone_size: .
v_call: TRBV18
j_call: TRBJ2-5
d_call: .
cdr3_length: 13
cdr3_aa: CASSPGGQETQYF
cdr3_nt: TGTGCCAGCTCACCAGGAGGCCAAGAGACCCAGTACTTC

clone_size: .
v_call: TRBV6-5
j_call: TRBJ1-3
d_call: .
cdr3_length: 15
cdr3_aa: CASSLAGVSGNTIYF
cdr3_nt: TGTGCCAGCAGCCTCGCGGGGGTCTCTGGAAACACCATATATTTT

clone_size: .
v_call: TRBV2
j_call: TRBJ1-2
d_call: .
cdr3_length: 13
cdr3_aa: CASSEIQGNGYTF
cdr3_nt: TGTGCCAGCAGTGAAATCCAGGGGAATGGCTACACCTTC

clone_size: .
v_call: TRBV6-5
j_call: TRBJ2-2
d_call: TRBD1
cdr3_length: 14
cdr3_aa: CALRPGTESGELFF
cdr3_nt: TGTGCCCTACGACCCGGGACAGAGTCCGGGGAGCTGTTTTTT

clone_size: .
v_call: TRBV30
j_call: TRBJ1-4
d_call: .
cdr3_length: 16
cdr3_aa: CAWNTRAFRTNEKLFF
cdr3_nt: TGTGCCTGGAATACCCGGGCCTTTCGTACTAATGAAAAACTGTTTTTT

clone_size: .
v_call: TRBV28
j_call: TRBJ2-1
d_call: .
cdr3_length: 13
cdr3_aa: CASSFGRNNEQFF
cdr3_nt: TGTGCCAGCAGTTTCGGACGAAACAATGAGCAGTTCTTC

clone_size: .
v_call: TRBV7-9
j_call: TRBJ2-7
d_call: .
cdr3_length: 13
cdr3_aa: CASSPGRTYEQYF
cdr3_nt: TGTGCCAGCAGTCCGGGCCGTACCTACGAGCAGTACTTC

clone_size: once
v_call: TRBV6-6
j_call: TRBJ2-7
d_call: .
cdr3_length: 14
cdr3_aa: CASSYFGQSYEQYF
cdr3_nt: TGTGCCAGCAGTTACTTTGGACAGTCCTACGAGCAGTACTTC

clone_size: few
v_call: TRBV18
j_call: TRBJ1-2
d_call: TRBD1
cdr3_length: 14
cdr3_aa: CASSKTGGNYGYTF
cdr3_nt: TGTGCCAGCTCAAAGACAGGGGGGAACTATGGCTACACCTTC

clone_size: .
v_call: TRBV7-9
j_call: TRBJ1-6
d_call: .
cdr3_length: 14
cdr3_aa: CASSLRGDISPLHF
cdr3_nt: TGTGCCAGCAGCTTACGCGGGGACATTTCACCCCTCCACTTT

clone_size: .
v_call: TRBV21-1
j_call: TRBJ2-7
d_call: .
cdr3_length: 13
cdr3_aa: CASSKPGTYEQYF
cdr3_nt: TGTGCCAGCAGCAAGCCAGGGACCTACGAGCAGTACTTC

clone_size: .
v_call: TRBV28
j_call: TRBJ1-2
d_call: .
cdr3_length: 12
cdr3_aa: CASSLRGYGYTF
cdr3_nt: TGTGCCAGCAGTTTGAGAGGGTATGGCTACACCTTC

clone_size: once
v_call: TRBV29-1
j_call: TRBJ2-3
d_call: .
cdr3_length: 11
cdr3_aa: CSVPFGDTQYF
cdr3_nt: TGCAGCGTCCCGTTTGGGGATACGCAGTATTTT

clone_size: .
v_call: TRBV28
j_call: TRBJ2-7
d_call: .
cdr3_length: 12
cdr3_aa: CASKGGSTEQYF
cdr3_nt: TGTGCCAGCAAGGGAGGTAGTACGGAGCAGTACTTC

clone_size: .
v_call: TRBV4-2
j_call: TRBJ2-2
d_call: .
cdr3_length: 14
cdr3_aa: CASSQDNPSGELFF
cdr3_nt: TGTGCCAGCAGCCAAGATAATCCAAGCGGGGAGCTGTTTTTT

clone_size: .
v_call: TRBV9
j_call: TRBJ2-2
d_call: .
cdr3_length: 14
cdr3_aa: CASSSNIGTGELFF
cdr3_nt: TGTGCCAGCAGCTCGAACATTGGGACCGGGGAGCTGTTTTTT

clone_size: .
v_call: TRBV5-1
j_call: TRBJ2-1
d_call: TRBD1
cdr3_length: 16
cdr3_aa: CASSFSRDRGYNEQFF
cdr3_nt: TGCGCCAGCAGCTTTTCCCGGGACAGGGGGTACAATGAGCAGTTCTTC

clone_size: .
v_call: TRBV28
j_call: TRBJ2-3
d_call: .
cdr3_length: 14
cdr3_aa: CASSLEGAGDTQYF
cdr3_nt: TGTGCCAGCAGTTTAGAAGGGGCGGGAGATACGCAGTATTTT

clone_size: .
v_call: TRBV12-3/TRBV12-4
j_call: TRBJ1-1
d_call: .
cdr3_length: 13
cdr3_aa: CASSFNTNTEAFF
cdr3_nt: TGTGCCAGCAGTTTCAATACGAACACTGAAGCTTTCTTT

clone_size: .
v_call: TRBV6-5
j_call: TRBJ1-1
d_call: .
cdr3_length: 13
cdr3_aa: CASSSGLGTEAFF
cdr3_nt: TGTGCCAGCAGTTCTGGGCTAGGCACTGAAGCTTTCTTT

clone_size: .
v_call: TRBV7-2
j_call: TRBJ1-3
d_call: TRBD1
cdr3_length: 17
cdr3_aa: CASSLTWTGGGGNTIYF
cdr3_nt: TGTGCCAGCAGCTTAACATGGACAGGGGGCGGTGGAAACACCATATATTTT

clone_size: few
v_call: TRBV18
j_call: TRBJ2-1
d_call: .
cdr3_length: 16
cdr3_aa: CASSPPNSGEYNEQFF
cdr3_nt: TGTGCCAGCTCACCACCAAATAGCGGAGAATACAATGAGCAGTTCTTC

clone_size: .
v_call: TRBV28
j_call: TRBJ1-4
d_call: TRBD1
cdr3_length: 15
cdr3_aa: CASSPLTGYNEKLFF
cdr3_nt: TGTGCCAGCAGTCCTCTGACAGGGTATAATGAAAAACTGTTTTTT

clone_size: .
v_call: TRBV7-9
j_call: TRBJ2-3
d_call: .
cdr3_length: 12
cdr3_aa: CASRWTVGTQYF
cdr3_nt: TGTGCCAGCAGATGGACAGTTGGTACGCAGTATTTT

clone_size: once
v_call: TRBV7-2
j_call: TRBJ1-2
d_call: .
cdr3_length: 11
cdr3_aa: CASSAQYGYTF
cdr3_nt: TGTGCCAGCAGCGCCCAATACGGCTACACCTTC

clone_size: .
v_call: TRBV10-3
j_call: TRBJ1-1
d_call: TRBD1
cdr3_length: 13
cdr3_aa: CAISGDSVTEAFF
cdr3_nt: TGTGCCATCAGTGGGGACAGCGTGACTGAAGCTTTCTTT

clone_size: .
v_call: TRBV7-9
j_call: TRBJ1-1
d_call: .
cdr3_length: 13
cdr3_aa: CASSLGTNPEAFF
cdr3_nt: TGTGCCAGCAGCTTAGGGACCAACCCAGAAGCTTTCTTT

clone_size: .
v_call: TRBV29-1
j_call: TRBJ1-2
d_call: TRBD1
cdr3_length: 12
cdr3_aa: CSVGTGVEGYTF
cdr3_nt: TGCAGCGTGGGGACAGGGGTTGAGGGCTACACCTTC

clone_size: .
v_call: TRBV5-1
j_call: TRBJ2-7
d_call: TRBD1
cdr3_length: 14
cdr3_aa: CASSLEGGGYEQYF
cdr3_nt: TGCGCCAGCAGCTTGGAAGGGGGCGGCTACGAGCAGTACTTC

clone_size: once
v_call: TRBV30
j_call: TRBJ2-7
d_call: .
cdr3_length: 11
cdr3_aa: CAWSLGGEQYF
cdr3_nt: TGTGCCTGGAGTCTAGGGGGCGAGCAGTACTTC

clone_size: .
v_call: TRBV7-7
j_call: TRBJ2-5
d_call: .
cdr3_length: 16
cdr3_aa: CASSLGGGGGGETQYF
cdr3_nt: TGTGCTAGCAGCTTAGGAGGAGGGGGCGGTGGGGAGACCCAGTACTTC

clone_size: .
v_call: TRBV11-2
j_call: TRBJ2-7
d_call: TRBD1
cdr3_length: 16
cdr3_aa: CASSSPVGTGLREQYF
cdr3_nt: TGTGCCAGCAGCTCCCCAGTGGGGACAGGACTCCGCGAGCAGTACTTC

clone_size: .
v_call: TRBV28
j_call: TRBJ2-7
d_call: TRBD2
cdr3_length: 15
cdr3_aa: CASNPETSANYEQYF
cdr3_nt: TGTGCCAGCAACCCTGAGACTAGCGCCAACTACGAGCAGTACTTC

clone_size: .
v_call: TRBV5-1
j_call: TRBJ2-1
d_call: .
cdr3_length: 14
cdr3_aa: CASSFQSSYNEQFF
cdr3_nt: TGCGCCAGCAGCTTCCAAAGCTCCTACAATGAGCAGTTCTTC

clone_size: .
v_call: TRBV28
j_call: TRBJ2-1
d_call: TRBD2
cdr3_length: 14
cdr3_aa: CASLWAGGLNEQFF
cdr3_nt: TGTGCCAGCCTGTGGGCGGGAGGACTGAATGAGCAGTTCTTC

clone_size: .
v_call: TRBV30
j_call: TRBJ2-5
d_call: .
cdr3_length: 14
cdr3_aa: CAWSRGQSSETQYF
cdr3_nt: TGTGCCTGGAGTCGGGGCCAGTCCTCAGAGACCCAGTACTTC

clone_size: .
v_call: TRBV10-3
j_call: TRBJ1-1
d_call: TRBD1
cdr3_length: 13
cdr3_aa: CAISGQGNTEAFF
cdr3_nt: TGTGCCATCAGCGGACAGGGGAACACTGAAGCTTTCTTT

clone_size: .
v_call: TRBV9
j_call: TRBJ2-2
d_call: TRBD2
cdr3_length: 15
cdr3_aa: CASSGTSANTGELFF
cdr3_nt: TGTGCCAGCAGCGGGACTAGCGCGAACACCGGGGAGCTGTTTTTT

clone_size: .
v_call: TRBV2
j_call: TRBJ2-3
d_call: TRBD2
cdr3_length: 16
cdr3_aa: CASSEWLAGDKDTQYF
cdr3_nt: TGTGCCAGCAGTGAATGGCTAGCGGGAGATAAAGATACGCAGTATTTT

clone_size: few
v_call: TRBV9
j_call: TRBJ1-6
d_call: .
cdr3_length: 15
cdr3_aa: CASSVESTFNSPLHF
cdr3_nt: TGTGCCAGCAGCGTAGAGTCGACATTTAATTCACCCCTCCACTTT

clone_size: .
v_call: TRBV4-3
j_call: TRBJ1-1
d_call: .
cdr3_length: 16
cdr3_aa: CASSQGGVGYVDEAFF
cdr3_nt: TGCGCCAGCAGCCAAGGCGGCGTTGGGTATGTCGATGAAGCTTTCTTT

clone_size: few
v_call: TRBV18
j_call: TRBJ2-4
d_call: .
cdr3_length: 14
cdr3_aa: CASSPGGRENIQYF
cdr3_nt: TGTGCCAGCTCACCTGGGGGCAGGGAAAACATTCAGTACTTC

clone_size: .
v_call: TRBV7-9
j_call: TRBJ2-1
d_call: .
cdr3_length: 16
cdr3_aa: CASSGTGVGGYNEQFF
cdr3_nt: TGTGCCAGCAGCGGAACAGGAGTCGGGGGCTACAATGAGCAGTTCTTC

clone_size: .
v_call: TRBV4-1
j_call: TRBJ2-2
d_call: TRBD2
cdr3_length: 17
cdr3_aa: CASSHGRAGGNTGELFF
cdr3_nt: TGCGCCAGCAGCCACGGGCGGGCGGGAGGAAACACCGGGGAGCTGTTTTTT